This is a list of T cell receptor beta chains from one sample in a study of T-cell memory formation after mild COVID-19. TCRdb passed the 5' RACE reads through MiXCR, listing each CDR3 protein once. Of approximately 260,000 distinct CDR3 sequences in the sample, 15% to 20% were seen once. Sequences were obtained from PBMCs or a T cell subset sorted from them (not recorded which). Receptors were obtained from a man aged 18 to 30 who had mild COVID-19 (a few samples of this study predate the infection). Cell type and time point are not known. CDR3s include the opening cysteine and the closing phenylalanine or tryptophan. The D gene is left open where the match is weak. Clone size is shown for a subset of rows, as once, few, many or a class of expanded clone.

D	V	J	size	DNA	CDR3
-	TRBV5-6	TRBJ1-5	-	TGTGCCAGCAGCGTGGACCGTGCAGGGCCCCAGCATTTT	CASSVDRAGPQHF
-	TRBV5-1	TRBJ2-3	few	TGCGCCAGCAGCAACAACCGGGATACGCAGTATTTT	CASSNNRDTQYF
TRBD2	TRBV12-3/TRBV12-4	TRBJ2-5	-	TGTGCCAGCAGTGGGAGAATCCGACTAGCGGGGGGGATTGAGACCCAGTACTTC	CASSGRIRLAGGIETQYF
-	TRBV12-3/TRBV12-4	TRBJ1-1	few	TGTGCCAGCAGTTTGAACAGTCAAGTCACTGAAGCTTTCTTT	CASSLNSQVTEAFF
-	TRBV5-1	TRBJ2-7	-	TGCGCCAGCAGCAGTCTCGGGACGGTCTACGAGCAGTACTTC	CASSSLGTVYEQYF
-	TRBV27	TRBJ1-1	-	TGTGCCAGCAGTTTATTATTAGCGGGCACTGAAGCTTTCTTT	CASSLLLAGTEAFF
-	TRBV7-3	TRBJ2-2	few	TGTGCCAGCAGCCCGGCGGTGGGGAACACCGGGGAGCTGTTTTTT	CASSPAVGNTGELFF
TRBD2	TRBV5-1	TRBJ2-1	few	TGCGCCAGCAGCTTCGCTAGCGGGGGGTCTGGGTACAATGAGCAGTTCTTC	CASSFASGGSGYNEQFF
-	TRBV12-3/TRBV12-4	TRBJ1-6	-	TGTGCCAGCAGTTTTATGGCAGGGGATAATTCACCCCTCCACTTT	CASSFMAGDNSPLHF
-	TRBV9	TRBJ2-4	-	TGTGCCAGCAGCGCCTCGGGGGCCGGGGACATTCAGTACTTC	CASSASGAGDIQYF
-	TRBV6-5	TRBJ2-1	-	TGTGCCAGCAGTTTTAGTGGGGGGCTCTACAATGAGCAGTTCTTC	CASSFSGGLYNEQFF
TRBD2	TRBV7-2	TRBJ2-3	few	TGTGCCAGCAGCCTCGGGCTAGCGGACTTCACAGATACGCAGTATTTT	CASSLGLADFTDTQYF
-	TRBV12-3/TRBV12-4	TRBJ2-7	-	TGTGCCAGCACTCCACAAGGGGTATACTACGAGCAGTACTTC	CASTPQGVYYEQYF
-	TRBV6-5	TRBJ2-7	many	TGTGCCAGCAGGCCACAGGGCCCACTACTACACTACGAGCAGTACTTC	CASRPQGPLLHYEQYF
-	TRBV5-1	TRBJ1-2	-	TGCGCCAGCAGCTTAGACACCTTCTATGGCTACACCTTC	CASSLDTFYGYTF
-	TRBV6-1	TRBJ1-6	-	TGTGCCAGCACCAGGACAGCCAATTCACCCCTCCACTTT	CASTRTANSPLHF
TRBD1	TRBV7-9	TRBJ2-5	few	TGTGCCAGCAGCCTCCAGATACGACAGGGAGAGACCCAGTACTTC	CASSLQIRQGETQYF
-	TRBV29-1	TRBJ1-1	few	TGCAGCGTTGAATCGGGGGGCATATACACTGAAGCTTTCTTT	CSVESGGIYTEAFF